A selection of T cell receptor beta chains follows, all from one sample in a study of shared clonotypes between healthy human individuals. Generated by immunoSEQ multiplex PCR, the TCRdb table keeps only in-frame clones and is missing some. The sample gives hundreds of thousands of clones, about 96% of which show up once; roughly 0.1% is in the top ten. Sequencing was carried out using naive CD8+ T cells sorted from blood. These receptors came from a woman in her 30s in good health. The CDR3 runs from the conserved cysteine through the conserved F or W. Each record gives: D gene, CDR3 length, J gene, V gene, clone size, CDR3 DNA, CDR3 protein. A D gene is named only where the DNA matches it firmly. Clone sizes are given selectively: once, few, many, or a class where the clone is expanded.

>TRBD2|16|TRBJ2-7|TRBV27|-
TGTGCCAGCAGTTCGGGCGTTATAGCGGGAGTTGCCGAGCAGTACTTC
CASSSGVIAGVAEQYF
>-|12|TRBJ2-1|TRBV5-6|-
TGTGCCAGCAGCACACAGGCGAATGAGCAGTTCTTC
CASSTQANEQFF
>TRBD2|15|TRBJ2-7|TRBV9|-
TGTGCCAGCAGCGACGGGGAGCGGGAGTCGTACGAGCAGTACTTC
CASSDGERESYEQYF
>-|14|TRBJ2-2|TRBV6-4|-
TGTGCCAGCAGTCCGCGGTGGATGACCGGGGAGCTGTTTTTT
CASSPRWMTGELFF
>-|14|TRBJ2-7|TRBV19|-
TGTGCCAGTAGTATCATAGCGGCCTCCTACGAGCAGTACTTC
CASSIIAASYEQYF
>TRBD2|12|TRBJ2-7|TRBV2|-
TGTGCCAGCAGGGGGGAGGGGCACGAGCAGTACTTC
CASRGEGHEQYF
>-|13|TRBJ2-2|TRBV6-1|-
TGTGCCAGCCAGGATACGAACACCGGGGAGCTGTTTTTT
CASQDTNTGELFF
>-|13|TRBJ2-7|TRBV7-9|-
TGTGCCAGCAGCTCCGCGGCGCCCTACGAGCAGTACTTC
CASSSAAPYEQYF
>-|15|TRBJ2-1|TRBV5-1|-
TGCGCCAGCAGCTCCTTACCAGCTAATTACAATGAGCAGTTCTTC
CASSSLPANYNEQFF
>TRBD2|16|TRBJ2-1|TRBV19|-
TGTGCCAGTAGTATGAGCGGGGTGAGCTCCTACAATGGGCAGTTCTTC
CASSMSGVSSYNGQFF
>-|17|TRBJ1-5|TRBV21-1|-
TGTGCCAGTTCCAGGGGGGTGAGGGAATGGGATAATCAGCCCCAGCATTTT
CASSRGVREWDNQPQHF
>-|16|TRBJ1-1|TRBV7-9|-
TGTGCCAGCAGCTCAGGGGACCTAGCCAAGAACACTGAAGCTTTCTTT
CASSSGDLAKNTEAFF
>TRBD2|15|TRBJ2-7|TRBV9|-
TGTGCCAGCAGCTTCACGGGACTAGCGGAGTTCGAGCAGTACTTC
CASSFTGLAEFEQYF
>-|13|TRBJ2-7|TRBV10-3|-
TGTGCCATCAGTCTAGACAGAACCTACGAGCAGTACTTC
CAISLDRTYEQYF
>-|13|TRBJ2-7|TRBV27|once
TGTGCCAGCAGTTTTGCCACAGGCTACGAGCAGTACTTC
CASSFATGYEQYF
>-|12|TRBJ2-2|TRBV27|-
TGTGCCAGCAGTTTAAAGGCCGGGGAGCTGTTTTTT
CASSLKAGELFF
>TRBD1|17|TRBJ1-2|TRBV6-1|-
TGTGCCAGCAGTGGTTGGGACAGGGTGGGGCCTAACTATGGCTACACCTTC
CASSGWDRVGPNYGYTF
>-|16|TRBJ2-5|TRBV7-9|-
TGTGCCAGCAGTGCCCCCACCGGCCCTATTCAAGAGACCCAGTACTTC
CASSAPTGPIQETQYF
>TRBD2|17|TRBJ2-1|TRBV15|-
TGTGCCACCAGCGGGGACGGAACTAGCGGGGACTACAATGAGCAGTTCTTC
CATSGDGTSGDYNEQFF
>-|14|TRBJ2-7|TRBV7-9|-
TGTGCCAGCAGCTTAAACGGGAACTCCTACGAGCAGTACTTC
CASSLNGNSYEQYF
>TRBD1|13|TRBJ2-7|TRBV11-2|-
TGTGCCAGCAGCCTGGGACAGGGGGACGAGCAGTACTTC
CASSLGQGDEQYF
>-|16|TRBJ2-7|TRBV5-6|-
TGTGCCAGCAGCCTGGCGTCTCCTATTGCAGATTACGAGCAGTACTTC
CASSLASPIADYEQYF
>TRBD2|18|TRBJ2-1|TRBV4-2|-
TGTGCCAGCAGCCAAGAAACTAGCGGGAGCTCCCCTCCATCTGAGCAGTTCTTC
CASSQETSGSSPPSEQFF
>-|14|TRBJ2-5|TRBV27|-
TGTGCCAGCAGTACCAGCGGTACCCAAGAGACCCAGTACTTC
CASSTSGTQETQYF
>-|13|TRBJ1-4|TRBV27|-
TGTGCCAGCAGTTTATCGGGGAATGAAAAACTGTTTTTT
CASSLSGNEKLFF
>-|15|TRBJ1-1|TRBV19|-
TGTGCCAGTAGTATCAGTCAGGCGTCGAACACTGAAGCTTTCTTT
CASSISQASNTEAFF
>TRBD2|18|TRBJ2-7|TRBV4-1|-
TGCGCCAGCAGCCAAGATCGGACTAGCGGGAGGTTCCGCTACGAGCAGTACTTC
CASSQDRTSGRFRYEQYF
>TRBD2|17|TRBJ2-1|TRBV5-1|-
TGCGCCAGCAGCGGGGACCCCGGATCTAGCGGACGGAATGAGCAGTTCTTC
CASSGDPGSSGRNEQFF
>TRBD1|17|TRBJ1-4|TRBV2|once
TGTGCCAGCATGACCGGGACAGGCTTTTGGCCCGATGAAAAACTGTTTTTT
CASMTGTGFWPDEKLFF
>TRBD1|14|TRBJ1-2|TRBV7-8|-
TGTGCCAGCAGCGGAACAGGGACAGTCTATGGCTACACCTTC
CASSGTGTVYGYTF
>-|16|TRBJ2-4|TRBV27|-
TGTGCCAGCAGTTCCGTCGGGCCTATCGGGCCAAACATTCAGTACTTC
CASSSVGPIGPNIQYF
>TRBD2|14|TRBJ2-7|TRBV6-5|-
TGTGCCAGCAGTGTTAGCGGGAGCTCCTACGAGCAGTACTTC
CASSVSGSSYEQYF
>-|19|TRBJ2-1|TRBV4-1|-
TGCGCCAGCAGCCAAGATCCCCTCAACAGGGTAGCGGACAACAATGAGCAGTTCTTC
CASSQDPLNRVADNNEQFF
>-|13|TRBJ2-3|TRBV4-1|-
TGCGCCAGCAGCCAGAGTAGCACAGATACGCAGTATTTT
CASSQSSTDTQYF
>-|12|TRBJ1-1|TRBV28|few
TGTGCCAGCAGTTCACCCCTGTGGGAAGCTTTCTTT
CASSSPLWEAFF
>-|18|TRBJ1-5|TRBV21-1|-
TGTGCCAGCAGCAAATTGAGAGGCGACCCGTATAGCAATCAGCCCCAGCATTTT
CASSKLRGDPYSNQPQHF
>TRBD1|15|TRBJ1-5|TRBV7-9|-
TGTGCCAGCAGCCCCCAGGGGGGGAGCAATCAGCCCCAGCATTTT
CASSPQGGSNQPQHF
>-|16|TRBJ1-5|TRBV2|-
TGTGCCAGCAGTGGACCCAAAAACTTTCCAACTCAGCCCCAGCATTTT
CASSGPKNFPTQPQHF
>-|13|TRBJ2-7|TRBV6-5|-
TGTGCCAGCAGTCAGACCACAACTAGCGAGCAGTACTTC
CASSQTTTSEQYF
>-|13|TRBJ1-4|TRBV6-5|-
TGTGCCAGCAGCCGTATAGTTAATGAAAAACTGTTTTTT
CASSRIVNEKLFF
>TRBD1|15|TRBJ2-1|TRBV5-1|-
TGCGCCAGCAGCTATGCGCAGGGGGAGAAGGTTGAGCAGTTCTTC
CASSYAQGEKVEQFF
>-|13|TRBJ2-7|TRBV27|-
TGTGCCAGCAGGCCAGGGACCTCCTACGAGCAGTACTTC
CASRPGTSYEQYF
>TRBD1|16|TRBJ2-1|TRBV15|-
TGTGCCACCAGCAGGGACAGGGGGCCGTCCTACAATGAGCAGTTCTTC
CATSRDRGPSYNEQFF
>TRBD2|15|TRBJ2-7|TRBV11-2|-
TGTGCCAGCAGGTCGGGACTAGCGGACTTCCACGAGCAGTACTTC
CASRSGLADFHEQYF
>-|17|TRBJ2-5|TRBV25-1|-
TGTGCCAGCAGTGAACCTCTAACGGGGGTGCTACAAGAGACCCAGTACTTC
CASSEPLTGVLQETQYF
>-|14|TRBJ2-7|TRBV10-2|-
TGCGCCAGCAGGGTGGGGCGGGAATCCTACGAGCAGTACTTC
CASRVGRESYEQYF
>-|11|TRBJ2-7|TRBV7-9|-
TGTGCCAGCATGGGCAACTACGAGCAGTACTTC
CASMGNYEQYF
>-|13|TRBJ1-1|TRBV7-8|-
TGTGCCAGCAGCCCTCGGGCGAACACTGAAGCTTTCTTT
CASSPRANTEAFF
>TRBD2|16|TRBJ2-1|TRBV13|-
TGTGCCAGCAGCGCTAGCGGGGGGAGCTCCTACAATGAGCAGTTCTTC
CASSASGGSSYNEQFF
>TRBD1|14|TRBJ1-1|TRBV4-1|-
TGCGCCAGCAGCCAGGGACAGGGGGACACTGAAGCTTTCTTT
CASSQGQGDTEAFF